These 19 T cell receptor beta chains came from one sample sequenced in a study of cytomegalovirus exposure and HLA in healthy donors. PCR was performed using 60 Vbeta and 13 Jbeta primers. Generated by immunoSEQ multiplex PCR, the TCRdb table keeps only in-frame clones and is missing some. The sample includes fewer than 150,000 clones, roughly 80% seen only once; the top ten take approximately 5.1%. Source material: PBMCs. These receptors were taken from a male donor in good health and CMV-seronegative.

Details on this clone: This CDR3 is also generated by other DNA sequences in the sample. The chain uses TRBV7-8 and TRBJ1-5; D not resolved. V dropped 6 bases and J dropped 6 bases, with 12 bases sitting between them. CDR3 length: 13 residues. Germline V CDR1 and CDR2: SGHVS, FQNEAQ. DNA of the CDR3: TGTGCCAGCAGTTTCAGGAACGCTCAGCCCCAGCATTTT. Its translation is CASSFRNAQPQHF.

V usage is TRBV6-5 and J usage is TRBJ1-2, with D perhaps TRBD1 (5 bases). The CDR3 consists of 15 residues. V lost 5 bases and J 4 bases, leaving 17 bases between the germline ends. CDR1 and CDR2 from the germline V gene are MNHEY and SVGAGI. The CDR3 DNA sequence: TGTGCCAGCAGTATTAAACCTGACAGTCTCTATGGCTACACCTTC. Translation: CASSIKPDSLYGYTF.

The chain links TRBV6-1 to TRBJ1-1; D is ambiguous. This CDR3 has 12 amino acids. The germline V gene has CDR1 MNHNS and CDR2 SASEGT. The V gene lost 3 bases and the J gene lost 8 bases, with 10 bases spanning the gap. The DNA for the CDR3 is TGTGCCAGCAGTGATCTTTCCCGGGAAGCTTTCTTT. This encodes CASSDLSREAFF.

This rearrangement joins TRBV19 to TRBJ2-1; 10 bases are shared with TRBD2. V lost 5 bases, J lost 7 bases, and 8 bases stayed unmatched. The CDR3 has 15 residues. Germline lookup yields CDR1 LNHDA and CDR2 SQIVND (reference sequence). The CDR3 protein is CASSLLAGARNEQFF. The CDR3 coding sequence is TGTGCCAGTAGTTTGCTAGCGGGGGCTAGAAATGAGCAGTTCTTC.

The rearrangement joins TRBV7-2 to TRBJ2-6; D is possibly TRBD1 (6 bases). This CDR3 is built from 15 residues. Germline assignment: CDR1 SGHTA and CDR2 FQGNSA. Trimming stripped 3 bases from V and 2 bases from J, with 8 bases between. The CDR3 DNA follows: TGTGCCAGCAGCTTTCCAGGGGCTGGGGCCAACGTCCTGACTTTC. This gives the protein CASSFPGAGANVLTF.

The genes are TRBV11-3 and TRBJ2-5; perhaps TRBD2 as D (6 bases). Germline values: CDR1 SGHNT, CDR2 YENEEA. This CDR3 is built from 15 residues. Trimming pared 5 bases from V and 1 base from J, leaving 14 bases between. The CDR3 is CASSRGRSVQETQYF. CDR3 sequence (DNA): TGTGCCAGCAGCCGGGGGAGGAGCGTCCAAGAGACCCAGTACTTC.

The chain uses TRBV7-3 and TRBJ2-7, with a possible D match to TRBD1 (6 bases). The germline V and J ends were trimmed by 5 bases and 5 bases, with 13 bases remaining between them. Germline CDR1 is SGHTA and CDR2 is FQGTGA. The CDR3 runs to 13 residues. The CDR3 loop reads CASSASNRDEQYF. CDR3 DNA: TGTGCCAGCAGCGCCTCAAACAGGGACGAGCAGTACTTC. Drawing the rest from reference TRBV7-3 and TRBJ2-7, the complete variable domain is GAGVSQTPSNKVTEKGKYVELRCDPISGHTALYWYRQSLGQGPEFLIYFQGTGAADDSGLPNDRFFAVRPEGSVSTLKIQRTERGDSAVYLCASSASNRDEQYFGPGTRLTVT.

The chain couples TRBV19 to TRBJ2-6; TRBD1 matches 9 bases. The CDR3 totals 16 residues. After removal of 5 bases from V and 1 base from J, the junction contained 3 bases not matched to a gene. CDR1 LNHDA and CDR2 SQIVND come from the germline V gene (reference sequence). CDR3 residues: CASSLGQGSGANVLTF. In nucleotides, the CDR3 is TGTGCCAGTAGTCTGGGACAGGGATCTGGGGCCAACGTCCTGACTTTC.

The chain is built from TRBV2 and TRBJ2-5, with D unresolved. Looked up from germline, CDR1 is SNHLY and CDR2 is FYNNEI. The CDR3 is 14 residues long. V lost 1 base and J 6 bases, leaving 12 bases between the germline ends. CDR3 region: CASSEEWRSKTQYF. The CDR3 DNA sequence: TGTGCCAGCAGTGAAGAATGGAGATCAAAGACCCAGTACTTC.

This clone was observed a few times. The V gene is TRBV4-1, the J gene TRBJ1-1; D is unresolved. The germline V gene has CDR1 MGHRA and CDR2 YSYEKL. The CDR3 consists of 15 residues. The V end was cut by 0 bases, the J end by 1 base, with 9 bases between. The DNA for the CDR3 is TGCGCCAGCAGCCAAGATCCGAGTGGGAACACTGAAGCTTTCTTT. This codes for CASSQDPSGNTEAFF.

V gene TRBV11-2 combines with J gene TRBJ2-6; D remains ambiguous. CDR3 size: 16 residues. CDR1 is SGHAT and CDR2 is FQNNGV in the germline V gene. The ends were cut back, 0 bases at V and 1 base at J, with 7 bases in the middle. This CDR3 reads CASSLDGRSGANVLTF. DNA of the CDR3: TGTGCCAGCAGCTTAGACGGCAGGTCTGGGGCCAACGTCCTGACTTTC.

This chain joins TRBV6-5 and TRBJ1-4; unclear D gene. Trimming shortened V by 4 bases and J by 3 bases, and 12 bases separated the two germline ends. The V gene's germline CDR1 is MNHEY and CDR2 SVGAGI. There are 15 residues in the CDR3. CDR3: CASSFSGRSNEKLFF. The CDR3 bases are TGTGCCAGCAGTTTCTCGGGCCGATCTAATGAAAAACTGTTTTTT.

The chain combines TRBV2 with TRBJ1-1; unclear D gene. V lost 1 base to trimming and J lost 7 bases, with 10 bases between them. Germline CDR1 SNHLY, CDR2 FYNNEI. The CDR3 has 13 amino acids. Written as DNA, the CDR3 is TGTGCCAGCAGTGAAGAGGCGGGCAGTGAAGCTTTCTTT. It codes for CASSEEAGSEAFF. The whole variable domain, remainder taken from reference TRBV2 and TRBJ1-1, is EPEVTQTPSHQVTQMGQEVILRCVPISNHLYFYWYRQILGQKVEFLVSFYNNEISEKSEIFDDQFSVERPDGSNFTLKIRSTKLEDSAMYFCASSEEAGSEAFFGQGTRLTVV.

This rearrangement joins TRBV29-1 to TRBJ1-2, with D possibly matching TRBD1 (5 bases). V lost 3 bases to trimming and J lost 4 bases, with 12 bases between them. The CDR3 is 13 residues long. CDR1 is SQVTM, CDR2 ANQGSEA, per germline. The CDR3 nucleotides are TGCAGCGTTGACTCGGGGGGGGGCTATGGCTACACCTTC. It translates to CSVDSGGGYGYTF.

The rearrangement joins TRBV18 to TRBJ1-1, with D possibly being TRBD1 (5 bases). In germline, CDR1 is KGHSH, CDR2 LQKENI. The CDR3 spans 11 residues. Trimming stripped 3 bases from V and 8 bases from J, with 7 bases between. CDR3 sequence (DNA): TGTGCCAGCTCACCGGGGGGAGAAGCTTTCTTT. Translation: CASSPGGEAFF.

This chain uses TRBV5-1 with TRBJ2-3; a possible D gene is TRBD2 (6 bases). Looked up from germline, CDR1 is SGHRS and CDR2 is YFSETQ. The CDR3 is made up of 17 amino acids. V shed 0 bases and J shed 0 bases, with 14 bases lying between them. DNA for the CDR3: TGCGCCAGCAGCTTGGGTCCCGAACGGGGGAGCACAGATACGCAGTATTTT. Protein sequence: CASSLGPERGSTDTQYF. The whole variable domain, filled in from reference TRBV5-1 and TRBJ2-3, reads KAGVTQTPRYLIKTRGQQVTLSCSPISGHRSVSWYQQTPGQGLQFLFEYFSETQRNKGNFPGRFSGRQFSNSRSEMNVSTLELGDSALYLCASSLGPERGSTDTQYFGPGTRLTVL.

The chain has TRBV4-1 and TRBJ1-2, with D unresolved. Trimming left V 0 bases short and J 0 bases short, with 8 bases between. The CDR3 runs to 15 residues. Germline V lookup: CDR1 MGHRA, CDR2 YSYEKL. For the CDR3, the DNA is TGCGCCAGCAGCCAAGAGCCGGGAGCTAACTATGGCTACACCTTC. As protein: CASSQEPGANYGYTF.

This clone was observed a handful of times. V gene TRBV13 combines with J gene TRBJ2-4, with 13 nucleotides matching TRBD2. CDR1 and CDR2 (germline): PRHDT, FYEKMQ (reference sequence). The CDR3 contains 19 residues. V trimming: 1 base; J trimming: 0 bases; junction bases outside the gene matches: 6. The CDR3 bases are TGTGCCAGCAGCTTAGACCTGTGGACTAGCGGGGGAGCCAAAAACATTCAGTACTTC. This translates into CASSLDLWTSGGAKNIQYF. The complete variable domain, with remaining parts taken from reference TRBV13 and TRBJ2-4, reads AAGVIQSPRHLIKEKRETATLKCYPIPRHDTVYWYQQGPGQDPQFLISFYEKMQSDKGSIPDRFSAQQFSDYHSELNMSSLELGDSALYFCASSLDLWTSGGAKNIQYFGAGTRLSVL.

V and J are TRBV6-5 and TRBJ1-2; 7 bases fit TRBD1. This CDR3 has 14 residues. Trimming at V came to 6 bases and at J to 4 bases, leaving 8 bases not matched to a gene. In germline, CDR1 is MNHEY, CDR2 SVGAGI. CDR3 DNA: TGTGCCAGCAGCCTAAACGGACAGGCCTATGGCTACACCTTC. Its translation: CASSLNGQAYGYTF.